This T cell receptor (beta chain) originates from a study of lymphopenia after photon versus proton radiotherapy. Assay: immunoSEQ multiplex PCR; the TCRdb copy retains only in-frame clones and omits some. The sample contains approximately 65,000 clones, about nine tenths of which appear only once. Study-wide results and limits: After the lymphocyte nadir, photon-treated repertoires showed oligoclonal expansion, especially of CD8+ Temra cells. Authors raise, but do not show, better survival with proton therapy. Relative stability marked proton patients; photon patients lost diversity and naive cells.

As for this clone: The target antigen is unknown.

Specimen: peripheral blood, collected from a patient treated with proton-based radiotherapy. The receptor was derived from a man at least 80 years old with esophageal cancer.

The CDR3 sequence is CASSPYDRGPYEQYF. As DNA, the CDR3 is TGTGCCAGCAGCCCATACGACAGGGGCCCCTACGAGCAGTACTTC. The chain recombines TRBV11-2 with TRBJ2-7, with TRBD1 matching 8 bases. V dropped 5 bases and J dropped 2; count of bases not matched to a gene: 8. Germline V lookup: CDR1 SGHAT, CDR2 FQNNGV. This CDR3 spans 15 amino acids.